Following are 32 T cell receptor beta chains from one sample sequenced in a study of T cells in Graves' hyperthyroidism and ophthalmopathy. TCR beta CDR3 region amplification was performed from RNA transcripts. First-round RT-PCR targeting the TCR CDR3 was performed with the HTBI primer set. MiXCR, run by TCRdb on the multiplex PCR reads, gives a single entry per CDR3 protein. The data hold roughly 200,000 distinct CDR3 sequences, with around 18% observed a single time. The sample comprised blood. The origin of the receptors is a man in his forties or fifties with Graves' hyperthyroidism.

This clonotype came up many times. The CDR3: CASSPGLAGYEQYF. DNA of the CDR3: TGTGCCAGCAGCCCCGGACTAGCGGGTTACGAGCAGTACTTC. The gene calls are TRBV3-1 and TRBJ2-7, with 11 bases matching TRBD2. Germline loops: CDR1 LGHDT, CDR2 YNNKEL (reference sequence). The CDR3 has 14 amino acids. The V and J ends lost 4 bases and 4 bases, in that order; junction bases with no gene match: 3.

There are many counts of this clonotype. The V call is TRBV20-1, the J call TRBJ2-3, with D unclear. There are 13 residues in the CDR3. The germline gives CDR1 DFQATT, CDR2 SNEGSKA (reference sequence). V was cut by 4 bases and J by 0 bases, with 8 bases left in between. The CDR3 coding sequence is TGCAGTGCTACAGGTTCCAGCACAGATACGCAGTATTTT. Translating it yields CSATGSSTDTQYF.

This clonotype was counted between two and nine times. The chain carries TRBV7-8 and TRBJ2-3; D ambiguous. The CDR3 runs 14 residues. V dropped 6 bases and J dropped 3 bases, with 13 bases sitting between them. The V gene's germline CDR1 is SGHVS and CDR2 FQNEAQ. The CDR3 nucleotides read TGTGCCAGCAGAGATGACGGCTGGACAGATACGCAGTATTTT. Its protein is CASRDDGWTDTQYF.

This clonotype showed up many times. The chain joins TRBV7-9 to TRBJ2-1; 8 positions match TRBD2. V lost 4 bases and J lost 8; bases outside the gene matches: 4. Germline V gives CDR1 SEHNR, CDR2 FQNEAQ (reference sequence). The CDR3 covers 13 residues. The CDR3 reads CASSSGLADEQFF. The CDR3 coding sequence is TGTGCCAGCAGCTCAGGACTAGCCGATGAGCAGTTCTTC.

This clonotype was observed many times. The CDR3 here is CSVRGRGTDTQYF. CDR3 nucleotides: TGCAGCGTTCGTGGCCGGGGCACAGATACGCAGTATTTT. V is TRBV29-1 and J is TRBJ2-3, with D unresolved. V was trimmed by 5 bases and J by 1 base, leaving 10 bases between them. Germline-derived CDR1 and CDR2 are SQVTM and ANQGSEA. This CDR3 spans 13 amino acids.

This chain connects TRBV28 to TRBJ2-7; D is perhaps TRBD1 or TRBD2 (5 bases each). Germline assignment: CDR1 MDHEN and CDR2 SYDVKM. The CDR3 has 14 amino acids. With 5 bases removed from V and 2 bases from J, the gap between germline ends came to 13 bases. In DNA form, the CDR3 reads TGTGCCAGCAGTCCTTCGGGACCTCCCTACGAGCAGTACTTC. Protein sequence: CASSPSGPPYEQYF.

The chain combines TRBV9 with TRBJ1-2; D is perhaps TRBD1 (5 bases). In germline, CDR1 is SGDLS, CDR2 YYNGEE. The CDR3 consists of 14 residues. V was shortened by 4 bases and J by 6 bases, with 16 bases between the two germline ends. CDR3 amino acids: CASSSKRGLDGYTF. Written as DNA, the CDR3 is TGTGCCAGCAGCTCAAAACGGGGGTTGGATGGCTACACCTTC. Full variable domain (rest looked up from reference TRBV9 and TRBJ1-2): DSGVTQTPKHLITATGQRVTLRCSPRSGDLSVYWYQQSLDQGLQFLIQYYNGEERAKGNILERFSAQQFPDLHSELNLSSLELGDSALYFCASSSKRGLDGYTFGSGTRLTVV.

J is TRBJ2-7 and V is TRBV6-1, with 11 bases that match TRBD1. J gave up 6 bases and V 6 bases, and 10 bases lay outside the gene matches. CDR3 size: 15 residues. CDR1 MNHNS and CDR2 SASEGT come from the germline V gene. The CDR3 nucleotides read TGTGCCAGCAGCTTGGGGGGGACAGGGGGTAGCGAGCAGTACTTC. Its translation is CASSLGGTGGSEQYF.

The chain links TRBV20-1 to TRBJ2-7, with D unresolved. The CDR3 covers 13 residues. Trimming left V 3 bases short and J 5 bases short, with 14 bases between. Germline lookup yields CDR1 DFQATT and CDR2 SNEGSKA (reference sequence). The CDR3 protein is CSARFRVVDEQYF. The CDR3 DNA reads as TGCAGTGCTAGGTTCCGGGTGGTGGACGAGCAGTACTTC.

This clonotype was recorded a few times. This chain joins TRBV28 and TRBJ1-5; D is possibly TRBD1 (5 bases). Germline values: CDR1 MDHEN, CDR2 SYDVKM. This CDR3 is built from 15 residues. The V and J ends lost 5 bases and 5 bases respectively, with 16 bases between them. CDR3 sequence (DNA): TGTGCCAGCAGTGCCTTTTCGGGGCGCGATCAGCCCCAGCATTTT. Translation gives CASSAFSGRDQPQHF.

The genes are TRBV6-2 or TRBV6-3 and TRBJ2-7, with D perhaps TRBD1 (6 bases). The CDR3 runs 16 residues. Trimming cost V 6 bases and J 0 bases, with 18 bases left between them. The germline V gene has CDR1 MNHEY and CDR2 SVGEGT. Here the CDR3 reads CASSQGPGTLSYEQYF. The CDR3 region has the DNA TGTGCCAGCAGCCAGGGCCCCGGGACACTCTCCTACGAGCAGTACTTC.

In this sample, this clonotype turned up many times. The chain carries TRBV28 and TRBJ1-2; possible D gene TRBD1, 5 bases. The V end lost 7 bases, the J end lost 4 bases, and 19 bases lay between the germline ends. The germline V gene encodes CDR1 MDHEN and CDR2 SYDVKM. The length of the CDR3 is 15 residues. DNA of the CDR3: TGTGCCAGCACCGTACTGGTCAGGGCTCCCTATGGCTACACCTTC. It codes for CASTVLVRAPYGYTF.

J is TRBJ1-1 and V is TRBV3-1, with 7 bases that match TRBD1. Germline trimming cut 0 bases from V and 10 bases from J; bases unmatched to any gene: 8. Germline V gives CDR1 LGHDT, CDR2 YNNKEL (reference sequence). The CDR3 consists of 14 residues. DNA of the CDR3: TGTGCCAGCAGCCAAGATCTTGACAGGGATTTAGCTTTCTTT. This encodes CASSQDLDRDLAFF.

This clonotype was seen many times. V usage is TRBV5-5 and J usage is TRBJ1-5; D is ambiguous. Germline V CDR1 and CDR2: SGHKS, YYEKEE (reference sequence). V lost 3 bases to trimming and J lost 4 bases, with 11 bases between them. This CDR3 is 14 amino acids long. CDR3 DNA: TGTGCCAGCAGCTCCCCGGGCCTAAATCAGCCCCAGCATTTT. Translated: CASSSPGLNQPQHF. Drawing the rest from reference TRBV5-5 and TRBJ1-5, the complete variable domain is DAGVTQSPTHLIKTRGQQVTLRCSPISGHKSVSWYQQVLGQGPQFIFQYYEKEERGRGNFPDRFSARQFPNYSSELNVNALLLGDSALYLCASSSPGLNQPQHFGDGTRLSIL.

This clonotype appeared a few times. The rearrangement uses TRBV5-1 and TRBJ1-3, with TRBD1 as a possible D gene (6 bases). The germline V gene has CDR1 SGHRS and CDR2 YFSETQ. The V and J ends lost 0 bases and 3 bases respectively, with 7 bases between them. CDR3 size: 14 residues. The CDR3 nucleotides are TGCGCCAGCAGCTTGGACAGGGATGGAAACACCATATATTTT. Translation: CASSLDRDGNTIYF.

The V and J genes are TRBV25-1 and TRBJ2-2; a weak D match, TRBD1 (5 bases). The CDR3 sequence is 12 residues long. Germline V gives CDR1 MGHDK, CDR2 SYGVNS. V lost 6 bases, J lost 7 bases, and 9 bases lay in between. CDR3 DNA sequence: TGTGCCAGCAGGCAGGGCGGCGGGGAGCTGTTTTTT. Amino acid sequence: CASRQGGGELFF. The full variable domain, in which reference TRBV25-1 and TRBJ2-2 provide the parts outside the CDR3, is EADIYQTPRYLVIGTGKKITLECSQTMGHDKMYWYQQDPGMELHLIHYSYGVNSTEKGDLSSESTVSRIRTEHFPLTLESARPSHTSQYLCASRQGGGELFFGEGSRLTVL.

The V gene is TRBV20-1, the J gene TRBJ2-5; 8 bases agree with TRBD2. J gave up 6 bases and V 0 bases, and 9 bases lay outside the gene matches. CDR3 length: 15 residues. The V gene's germline CDR1 is DFQATT and CDR2 SNEGSKA (reference sequence). The CDR3 DNA sequence: TGCAGTGCTAGAGATCAACGGGGGGGATGGAAGACCCAGTACTTC. Residues: CSARDQRGGWKTQYF.

This clonotype has a handful of counts. This chain joins TRBV25-1 and TRBJ2-5, with a possible D match to TRBD1 (5 bases). The CDR3 has 18 residues. With 1 base removed from V and 1 base from J, the gap between germline ends came to 19 bases. The germline gives CDR1 MGHDK, CDR2 SYGVNS. The CDR3 region is CASSESARAPPFQETQYF. CDR3 DNA: TGTGCCAGCAGTGAATCTGCCAGGGCCCCACCATTCCAAGAGACCCAGTACTTC. Looking up the rest from reference TRBV25-1 and TRBJ2-5 gives the full variable domain: EADIYQTPRYLVIGTGKKITLECSQTMGHDKMYWYQQDPGMELHLIHYSYGVNSTEKGDLSSESTVSRIRTEHFPLTLESARPSHTSQYLCASSESARAPPFQETQYFGPGTRLLVL.

This clonotype was seen repeatedly, ten times or more. V usage is TRBV12-3 or TRBV12-4 and J usage is TRBJ2-2, with D perhaps matching TRBD2 (5 bases). CDR3 length equals 13 residues. The V end was cut by 9 bases, the J end by 7 bases, with 15 bases between. In nucleotides, the CDR3 is TGTGCCAGTAAGACGGAGGTTTACGGGGAGCTGTTTTTT. It encodes CASKTEVYGELFF.

This clonotype showed up many times. This chain joins TRBV3-1 and TRBJ1-2; a weak D match, TRBD1 (6 bases). Trimming took 1 base from V and 4 from J, leaving 16 bases between them. This CDR3 comprises 16 residues. The germline V gene encodes CDR1 LGHDT and CDR2 YNNKEL (reference sequence). In DNA, the CDR3 is TGTGCCAGCAGCCAAGGCCTTGGGGGCCCGGGCTATGGCTACACCTTC. This translates into CASSQGLGGPGYGYTF.

At least ten counts were recorded for this clonotype. The chain carries TRBV20-1 and TRBJ2-7; D gene unclear. The germline V gene has CDR1 DFQATT and CDR2 SNEGSKA (reference sequence). The CDR3 runs to 11 residues. Trimming shortened V by 4 bases and J by 2 bases, and 6 bases separated the two germline ends. CDR3 sequence: CSANSPYEQYF. In DNA form, the CDR3 reads TGCAGTGCTAACTCGCCCTACGAGCAGTACTTC.

This clonotype came up many times. The chain has TRBV5-1 and TRBJ1-6; D might be TRBD1 (6 bases). The V gene lost 4 bases and the J gene lost 8 bases, with 13 bases spanning the gap. This CDR3 has 14 residues. CDR1 SGHRS and CDR2 YFSETQ come from the germline V gene. The CDR3 spells CASSIQQGDSPLHF. Here the CDR3 DNA reads TGCGCCAGCAGCATTCAACAGGGAGATTCACCCCTCCACTTT.

The sample holds many counts of this clonotype. The V gene is TRBV2, the J gene TRBJ2-2; D possibly corresponds to TRBD1 (5 bases). V was clipped by 6 bases and J by 1 base, with 15 bases between them. CDR1 is SNHLY, CDR2 FYNNEI, per germline. This CDR3 spans 16 amino acids. In nucleotides, the CDR3 is TGTGCCAGCAGCCCTCAGGGCCCTGTGAACACCGGGGAGCTGTTTTTT. Residues: CASSPQGPVNTGELFF.

Worth noting for this clonotype: Compared with germline, one end of the junction differs, possibly owing to a read error. V usage is TRBV12-3 or TRBV12-4 and J usage is TRBJ2-6; no definite D call. The CDR3 runs 13 residues. The CDR3 region is CASLNSEANVLTF. The CDR3 DNA sequence: TGTGCCAGCTTGAACTCTGAGGCCAACGTCCTGACTTTC.

This clonotype was detected many times. The rearrangement links TRBV5-5 to TRBJ2-1; 9 bases map to TRBD1. The V gene end was trimmed by 2 bases and the J gene end by 8 bases; junction bases not matched to a gene: 8. CDR3 length: 15 residues. Germline assignment: CDR1 SGHKS and CDR2 YYEKEE (reference sequence). Written as DNA, the CDR3 is TGTGCCAGCAGCTTTAGGGGTGGGACAGGGCATGAGCAGTTCTTC. This encodes CASSFRGGTGHEQFF.

In this sample, this clonotype turned up a few times. The rearrangement uses TRBV9 and TRBJ1-5; no clear D gene. Germline V gives CDR1 SGDLS, CDR2 YYNGEE. Between the trimmed V and J ends, which lost 0 bases and 0 bases, there was a span of 4 bases. The CDR3 spans 14 residues. The CDR3 is CASSVGYSNQPQHF. The CDR3 nucleotides read TGTGCCAGCAGCGTAGGGTATAGCAATCAGCCCCAGCATTTT.

This clonotype was detected only a few times. V usage is TRBV5-6 and J usage is TRBJ2-7; unclear D gene. V lost 5 bases and J 5 bases, leaving 20 bases between the germline ends. Germline V lookup: CDR1 SGHDT, CDR2 YYEEEE. The length of the CDR3 is 15 residues. The CDR3 sequence is CASSKVSWQIHEQYF. CDR3 nucleotides: TGTGCCAGCAGTAAGGTCTCCTGGCAAATCCACGAGCAGTACTTC.

This clonotype has at least ten counts. A read error may account for a junction end that differs from germline. This sequence joins TRBV29-1 and TRBJ1-1; TRBD1 agrees at 7 bases. This CDR3 region has 14 residues. Germline V gene data show CDR1 as SQVTM and CDR2 as ANQGSEA. The CDR3 nucleotides are TGCAGCGTAGAAGGACAGGCCGGGGGAACTGAAGCTTTCTTT. Translation gives CSVEGQAGGTEAFF.

This clonotype has a count of ten or more. The CDR3 bases are TGTGCCAGCAAGCGGGATCGGGGAGCTGAAGCTTTCTTT. Amino acid sequence: CASKRDRGAEAFF. The chain links TRBV6-2 or TRBV6-3 to TRBJ1-1; D is undetermined. CDR3 length: 13 amino acids. Germline values: CDR1 MNHEY, CDR2 SVGEGT. V was shortened by 7 bases and J by 6 bases, with 15 bases between the two germline ends.

This clonotype was counted many times. CDR3 sequence reads: CSVTGANTEAFF. The DNA of the CDR3 is TGCAGTGTAACGGGGGCGAACACTGAAGCTTTCTTT. The genes are TRBV20-1 and TRBJ1-1; possibly TRBD1 for D (6 bases). Per germline, CDR1 DFQATT and CDR2 SNEGSKA (reference sequence). This CDR3 region has 12 residues. V lost 7 bases to trimming and J lost 1 base, with 10 bases between them.

This clonotype was observed many times. The gene calls are TRBV5-6 and TRBJ1-2; the D gene is possibly TRBD1 (6 bases). There are 15 residues in the CDR3. CDR1 SGHDT and CDR2 YYEEEE come from the germline V gene. V lost 3 bases to trimming and J lost 5 bases, with 17 bases between them. This CDR3 is CASSSLATGAYGYTF. CDR3 in DNA: TGTGCCAGCAGCTCCCTGGCCACGGGGGCTTATGGCTACACCTTC.

This clonotype was detected many times. The J gene is TRBJ2-3, the V gene TRBV10-3, with D possibly called TRBD1 or TRBD2 (5 bases each). V shed 4 bases and J shed 5 bases, with 16 bases lying between them. Germline V gives CDR1 ENHRY, CDR2 SYGVKD. The CDR3 is 15 amino acids. This CDR3 reads CAISGDPGARDTQYF. In DNA form, the CDR3 reads TGTGCCATCAGTGGGGACCCCGGGGCCCGAGATACGCAGTATTTT.